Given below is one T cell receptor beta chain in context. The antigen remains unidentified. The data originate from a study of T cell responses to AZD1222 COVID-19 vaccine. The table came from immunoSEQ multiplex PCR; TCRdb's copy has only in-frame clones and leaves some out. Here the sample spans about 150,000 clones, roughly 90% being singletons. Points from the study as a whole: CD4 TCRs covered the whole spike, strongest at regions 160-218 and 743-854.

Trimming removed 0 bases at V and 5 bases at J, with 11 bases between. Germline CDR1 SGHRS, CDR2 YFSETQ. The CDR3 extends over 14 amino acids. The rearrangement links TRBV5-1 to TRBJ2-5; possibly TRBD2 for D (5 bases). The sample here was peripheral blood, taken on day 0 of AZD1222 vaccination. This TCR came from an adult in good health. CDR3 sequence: CASSLAAGGETQYF. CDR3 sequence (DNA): TGCGCCAGCAGCTTGGCCGCGGGCGGGGAGACCCAGTACTTC.